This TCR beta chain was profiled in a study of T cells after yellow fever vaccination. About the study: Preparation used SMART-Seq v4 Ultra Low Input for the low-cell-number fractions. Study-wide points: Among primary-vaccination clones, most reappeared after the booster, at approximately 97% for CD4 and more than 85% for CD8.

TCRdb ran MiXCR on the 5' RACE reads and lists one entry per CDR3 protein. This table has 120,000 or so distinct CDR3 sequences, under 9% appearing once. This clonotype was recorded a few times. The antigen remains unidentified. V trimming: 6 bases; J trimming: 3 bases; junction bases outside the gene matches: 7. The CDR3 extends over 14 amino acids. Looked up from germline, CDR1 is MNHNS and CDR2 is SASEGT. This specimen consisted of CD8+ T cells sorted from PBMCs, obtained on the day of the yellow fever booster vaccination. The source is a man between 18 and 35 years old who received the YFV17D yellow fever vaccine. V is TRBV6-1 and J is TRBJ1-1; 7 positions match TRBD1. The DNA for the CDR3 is TGTGCCAGCAGATTACAGGGGCGGCACACTGAAGCTTTCTTT. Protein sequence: CASRLQGRHTEAFF.